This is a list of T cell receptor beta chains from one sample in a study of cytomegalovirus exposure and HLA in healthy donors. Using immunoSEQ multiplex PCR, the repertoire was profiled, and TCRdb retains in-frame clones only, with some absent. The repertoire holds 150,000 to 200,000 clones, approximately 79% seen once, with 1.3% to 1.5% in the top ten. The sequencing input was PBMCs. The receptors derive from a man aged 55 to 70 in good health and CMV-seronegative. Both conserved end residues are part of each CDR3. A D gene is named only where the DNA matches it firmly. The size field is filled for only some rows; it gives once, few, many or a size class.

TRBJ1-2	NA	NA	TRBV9	TGTGCCAGCAGCGTAGACGGGAACTATGGCTACACCTTC	CASSVDGNYGYTF
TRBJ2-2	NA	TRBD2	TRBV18	TGTGCCAGCTCACCATTCACTAGCGGGAGCACCGGGGAGCTGTTTTTT	CASSPFTSGSTGELFF
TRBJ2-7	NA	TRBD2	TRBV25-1	TGTGCCAGCAGTCCGAGACTAGCGGGGGACTACGAGCAGTACTTC	CASSPRLAGDYEQYF
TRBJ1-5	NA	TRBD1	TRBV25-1	TGTGCCAGCAGGGGACAGGGTTATCAGCCCCAGCATTTT	CASRGQGYQPQHF
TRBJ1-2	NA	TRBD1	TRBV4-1	TGTGCCAGCAGCCAGCCGGGACAGGAAAACTATGGCTACACCTTC	CASSQPGQENYGYTF
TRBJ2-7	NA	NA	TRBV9	TGCGCCAGCAGCGCATCGATATCGGGGGAGCTCTACGAGCAGTACTTC	CASSASISGELYEQYF
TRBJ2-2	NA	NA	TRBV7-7	TGTGCCAGCAGCTGGACAGCGAACACCGGGGAGCTGTTTTTT	CASSWTANTGELFF
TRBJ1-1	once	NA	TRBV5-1	TGCGCCAGCAGCCCGACCGCGGCCCAAAGAGCTTTCTTT	CASSPTAAQRAFF
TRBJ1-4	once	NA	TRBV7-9	TGTTCCAGCAGCTCAATGACAGTCGCAACTAATGAAAAACTGTTTTTT	CSSSSMTVATNEKLFF
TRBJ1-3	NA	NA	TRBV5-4	TGTGCCAGCAGCTTCAGGGGCGAGAACACCATATATTTT	CASSFRGENTIYF
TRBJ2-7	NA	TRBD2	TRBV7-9	TGTGCCAGCAGCGCCGGACTAGCGGGAAACACCCCATCTCTCGAGCAGTACTTC	CASSAGLAGNTPSLEQYF
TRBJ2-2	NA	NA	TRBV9	TGTGCCAGCAGCGTAGTTGCAGCGAACACCGGGGAGCTGTTTTTT	CASSVVAANTGELFF
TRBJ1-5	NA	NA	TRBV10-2	TGCGCCAGCACGCCGGGGGGGGGCGTTTACCAGCCCCAGCATTTT	CASTPGGGVYQPQHF
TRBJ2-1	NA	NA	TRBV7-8	TGTGCCAGCAGCCCCCGCCGAAGGGGCAATGAGCAGTTCTTC	CASSPRRRGNEQFF
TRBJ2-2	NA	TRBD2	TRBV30	TGTGCCTGGAGCTCCTGGGCTAGCGGGGGGCCTACCGGGGAGCTGTTTTTT	CAWSSWASGGPTGELFF
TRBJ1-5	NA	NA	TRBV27	TGTGCCAGCAGTTTTGACAGTTATAGCAATCAGCCCCAGCATTTT	CASSFDSYSNQPQHF
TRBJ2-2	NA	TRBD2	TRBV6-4	TGTGCCAGCAGTAGCGGGAGGGACACCGGGGAGCTGTTTTTT	CASSSGRDTGELFF
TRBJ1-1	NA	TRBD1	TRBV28	TGTGCCAGCACGAGGGGGCGCTTGGGTTTTGAAGCTTTCTTT	CASTRGRLGFEAFF
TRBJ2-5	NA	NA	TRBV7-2	TGTGCCAGCAGCCAAATATTGAGAGAGACCCAGTACTTC	CASSQILRETQYF
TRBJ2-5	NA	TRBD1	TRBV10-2	TGCGCCAGCACCGAAACAGGGGTGGACCAAGAGACCCAGTACTTC	CASTETGVDQETQYF
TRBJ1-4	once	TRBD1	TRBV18	TGTGCCAGCTCACCACAGGGGGCAGGGGCAACTAATGAAAAACTGTTTTTT	CASSPQGAGATNEKLFF
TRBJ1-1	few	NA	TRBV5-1	TGCGCCAGCAGCTTGGCCATGGTAGACACTGAAGCTTTCTTT	CASSLAMVDTEAFF
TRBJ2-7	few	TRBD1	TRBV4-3	TGCGCCAGCAGTCACTCTTCCACAGGGGAATTGTACGAGCAGTACTTC	CASSHSSTGELYEQYF
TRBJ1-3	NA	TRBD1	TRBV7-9	TGTGCCAGCAGCTTTTCCGGGACAGGGGGAATCCTGGGAAACACCATATATTTT	CASSFSGTGGILGNTIYF
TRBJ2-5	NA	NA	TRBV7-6	TGTGCCAGCAGCTTGGCGGGGAAAGAGACCCAGTACTTC	CASSLAGKETQYF
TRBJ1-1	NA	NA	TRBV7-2	TGTGCCAGCAGCCTATCTGGGGCAATGAACACTGAAGCTTTCTTT	CASSLSGAMNTEAFF
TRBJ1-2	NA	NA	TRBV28	TGTGCCAGCCTCAACCCCGGGGTGGGAGCTAACTATGGCTACACCTTC	CASLNPGVGANYGYTF
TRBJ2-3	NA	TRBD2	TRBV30	TGTGCCTGGACCTGGACTAGCGGGCCTTCAGATACGCAGTATTTT	CAWTWTSGPSDTQYF
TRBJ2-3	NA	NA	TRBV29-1	TGCAGCGTCACGACCCGTTTCGCGGGGGCCAGCACAGATACGCAGTATTTT	CSVTTRFAGASTDTQYF
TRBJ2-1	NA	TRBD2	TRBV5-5	TGTGCCAGCAGCTCGGGACTATATGAGCAGTTCTTC	CASSSGLYEQFF
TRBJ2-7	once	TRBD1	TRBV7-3	TGTGCCAGCAGCCCAGGACAGGGGGTCTACGAGCAGTACTTC	CASSPGQGVYEQYF
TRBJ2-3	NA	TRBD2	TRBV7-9	TGTGCCAGCAGCTCAAGGGGGACTAGCGCAGATACGCAGTATTTT	CASSSRGTSADTQYF
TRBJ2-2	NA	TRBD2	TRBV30	TGTGCCTGGGGCGGACTAGGGAACACCGGGGAGCTGTTTTTT	CAWGGLGNTGELFF
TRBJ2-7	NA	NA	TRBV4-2	TGTGCCAGCAGCCAAGATCAGTCTAGCGCAGTAATTTCCTACGAGCAGTACTTC	CASSQDQSSAVISYEQYF
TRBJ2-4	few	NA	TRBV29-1	TGCAGCGTTGAAGGTTCGCCACCGGACATTCAGTACTTC	CSVEGSPPDIQYF
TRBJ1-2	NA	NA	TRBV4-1	TGCGCCAGCAGCCAAGGGACTCAAATCACTAACTATGGCTACACCTTC	CASSQGTQITNYGYTF
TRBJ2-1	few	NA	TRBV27	TGTGCCAGCAGTTCGGTCGGTAGTAGTTGGTTCTTC	CASSSVGSSWFF
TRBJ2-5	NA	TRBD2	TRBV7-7	TGTGCCAGCAGCCGTGGGACTAGCGGTACGGGGACCCAGTACTTC	CASSRGTSGTGTQYF
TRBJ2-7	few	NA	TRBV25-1	TGTGCCAGCAGGGATGCGGTTTCCTACGAGCAGTACTTC	CASRDAVSYEQYF
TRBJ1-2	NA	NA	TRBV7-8	TGTGCCAGCAGCTTAGCGGGGCAGGATGGCTACACCTTC	CASSLAGQDGYTF
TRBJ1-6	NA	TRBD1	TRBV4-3	TGCGCCAGCAGCCAAGAAGCTAGGACAGGGGGTTCACCCCTCCACTTT	CASSQEARTGGSPLHF
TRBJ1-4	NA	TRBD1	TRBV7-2	TGTGCCAGCAGCTGGGGACAGAGAAATGAAAAACTGTTTTTT	CASSWGQRNEKLFF
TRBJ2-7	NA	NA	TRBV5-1	TGCGCCAGCAGCCCCCAGGGGACCTCCTACGAGCAGTACTTC	CASSPQGTSYEQYF
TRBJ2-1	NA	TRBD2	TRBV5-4	TGTGCCAGCAGCCCGGGGGGGGGAGGTGGGTACAATGAGCAGTTCTTC	CASSPGGGGGYNEQFF
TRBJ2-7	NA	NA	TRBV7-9	TGTTCCAGCAGCTTAGGGGCCCCCGAGCAGTACTTC	CSSSLGAPEQYF
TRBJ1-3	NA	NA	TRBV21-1	TGTGCCAGCAGCAAATTCGGCCAGGGAGGAAACACCATATATTTT	CASSKFGQGGNTIYF
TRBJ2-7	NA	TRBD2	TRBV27	TGTGCCAGCAGTAGGGGACTAGCATTCGCCTACGAGCAGTACTTC	CASSRGLAFAYEQYF
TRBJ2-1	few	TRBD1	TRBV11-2	TGTGCCAGCAGCGATCCGGGACAGAGCTCCTACAATGAGCAGTTCTTC	CASSDPGQSSYNEQFF